The source of this T cell receptor beta chain is a study of T-cell reconstitution after alpha-beta-depleted transplantation in children. Library preparation (for TCRbeta) was performed with unique molecular identifiers. TCRdb called the PCR reads again in MiXCR, with one record for every CDR3 protein. The sample has 200,000 to 300,000 distinct CDR3 sequences; about 25% are singletons. Comment on this clonotype: What it binds is unknown.

CDR1 and CDR2 (germline): MNHNS, SASEGT. The CDR3 totals 14 residues. The V segment lost 4 bases and the J segment 7 bases; nucleotides outside the gene matches: 5. General study results and limits: After one year, T-cell counts and TCRbeta diversity mostly came from new T cells. Expanded graft clones, several hundred of them, were reportedly the source of alpha-beta T cells about two months after transplant.

This chain uses TRBV6-1 with TRBJ2-2; 8 bases line up with TRBD2. The material sequenced was PBMCs, taken before TCRalphabeta/CD19-depleted stem cell transplant. The clonotype comes from a girl between 2 and 10 years old with Fanconi anemia, due to receive a stem cell transplant. CDR3 protein: CASSGSGTGGELFF. The CDR3 DNA follows: TGTGCCAGCAGTGGTAGCGGGACGGGCGGGGAGCTGTTTTTT.